The clone carrying this TCR beta chain was observed a few times. This sample is part of a study of early stage breast cancer tumors. TCRdb keeps only in-frame clones here, not all; method: immunoSEQ multiplex PCR. There are tens of thousands of clones in the sample; roughly three fifths occur only once, and 8.5% lies in the top ten. The CDR3 is 12 amino acids. J was trimmed by 5 bases and V by 6 bases; bases with no gene match: 5. The germline V gene encodes CDR1 SQVTM and CDR2 ANQGSEA. The chain uses TRBV29-1 and TRBJ1-1, with TRBD1 identical over 8 bases. Material for sequencing was breast tumor tissue. The TCR originated in a person aged 45 to 59 with breast cancer. The CDR3 DNA is TGCAGCGTCAGGGGGCTGGGAACTGAAGCTTTCTTT. Translating it yields CSVRGLGTEAFF.